These 24 T cell receptor beta chains were sequenced from one sample in a study of CD8 T cells in Susac syndrome. RNA was extracted with the RNeasy kit, and a quantity of about 0.45 to 1 ug was reverse transcribed using random hexamers. TCRdb called the immunoSEQ multiplex PCR reads again in MiXCR, with one record for every CDR3 protein. The sample lists some 260,000 distinct CDR3 sequences; about 88% were seen once. The material sequenced was CD8+ T cells from PBMCs. These receptors were obtained from a human donor with multiple sclerosis.

This chain connects TRBV18 to TRBJ2-2, with D possibly being TRBD1 (6 bases). Germline CDR1 and CDR2: KGHSH and LQKENI. The CDR3 is 17 amino acids. The V gene lost 1 base and the J gene lost 7 bases, with 19 bases spanning the gap. The chain's CDR3 is CASSPRDTTLTGGELFF. The CDR3, as DNA: TGTGCCAGCTCACCACGGGACACAACCCTCACCGGCGGGGAGCTGTTTTTT.

This chain links TRBV12-3 or TRBV12-4 with TRBJ1-2, with 9 bases aligning to TRBD1. The CDR3 covers 14 residues. The V and J ends lost 2 bases and 7 bases, in that order; junction bases with no gene match: 5. DNA of the CDR3: TGTGCCAGCAGTTTAAACGACAGGGGGTCTGGCTACACCTTC. Translated: CASSLNDRGSGYTF.

The chain combines TRBV7-6 with TRBJ2-7, with D possibly being TRBD1 (6 bases). The germline V gene has CDR1 SGHVS and CDR2 FNYEAQ. Trimming took off 1 base at V and 5 bases at J, with 18 bases between the two ends. CDR3 length: 16 amino acids. CDR3 residues: CASSLVGEGRGHEQYF. The CDR3 DNA follows: TGTGCCAGCAGCTTAGTTGGTGAGGGCAGGGGTCACGAGCAGTACTTC.

The V call is TRBV2, the J call TRBJ2-7, with 10 bases identical to TRBD1. V dropped 6 bases and J dropped 1; count of bases not matched to a gene: 9. CDR3 length equals 16 residues. Germline V gene data show CDR1 as SNHLY and CDR2 as FYNNEI. The CDR3 is CASRLLPGQGSYEQYF. For the CDR3, the DNA is TGTGCCAGCAGACTGCTCCCGGGACAGGGGTCCTACGAGCAGTACTTC.

The chain employs TRBV14 and TRBJ2-5; 13 bases are shared with TRBD2. The trim removed 6 bases at V and 5 bases at J, leaving 9 bases unmatched. The CDR3 length is 16 residues. Germline values: CDR1 SGHDN, CDR2 FVKESK. The CDR3 DNA reads TGTGCCAGCAGTTATGGACTAGCGGGAGCTGGGGAGACCCAGTACTTC. Residues: CASSYGLAGAGETQYF.

The V and J genes are TRBV29-1 and TRBJ2-5, with D possibly TRBD1 on 6 matching bases. The CDR3 covers 13 residues. From germline, CDR1 is SQVTM and CDR2 ANQGSEA. V lost 6 bases, J lost 1 base, and 12 bases lay in between. CDR3 bases: TGCAGCGTCCGAGGGGGATTCCAAGAGACCCAGTACTTC. This gives the protein CSVRGGFQETQYF.

The chain joins TRBV7-6 to TRBJ2-7; D might be TRBD1 (5 bases). Germline loops: CDR1 SGHVS, CDR2 FNYEAQ. The CDR3 is 14 residues long. Between the trimmed V and J ends, which lost 5 bases and 4 bases, there was a span of 15 bases. The CDR3 reads CASSLERGRYEQYF. DNA for the CDR3: TGTGCCAGCAGCCTAGAAAGGGGCAGATACGAGCAGTACTTC.

This clonotype appeared a few times. V usage is TRBV6-5 and J usage is TRBJ1-1; weak D call: TRBD1 (6 bases). There are 14 residues in the CDR3. V lost 0 bases, J lost 4 bases, and 9 bases lay in between. Looked up from germline, CDR1 is MNHEY and CDR2 is SVGAGI. CDR3 protein: CASSYSEGGTEAFF. The CDR3, as DNA: TGTGCCAGCAGTTACTCGGAGGGGGGCACTGAAGCTTTCTTT.

The V gene is TRBV7-9, the J gene TRBJ2-1; no clear D. V lost 2 bases and J lost 9, with 20 bases in between. The germline gives CDR1 SEHNR, CDR2 FQNEAQ (reference sequence). The length of the CDR3 is 16 residues. The CDR3: CASSLLSSEVPGEQFF. CDR3 DNA: TGTGCCAGCAGCTTACTCTCCAGCGAGGTCCCGGGTGAGCAGTTCTTC.

The chain combines TRBV20-1 with TRBJ2-5, with TRBD2 matching 11 bases. After removal of 0 bases from V and 4 bases from J, the junction contained 4 bases not matched to a gene. CDR1 DFQATT and CDR2 SNEGSKA come from the germline V gene (reference sequence). This CDR3 has 15 amino acids. CDR3 protein: CSARDLLAGVETQYF. CDR3 coding DNA: TGCAGTGCTAGAGATCTACTAGCGGGAGTAGAGACCCAGTACTTC.

In nucleotides, the CDR3 is TGCGCCAGCAGTGAGTCTCCCCTCGGACAGGGGCCTACCTACGAGCAGTACTTC. It specifies CASSESPLGQGPTYEQYF. V is TRBV10-1 and J is TRBJ2-7; 9 bases are a match to TRBD1. The CDR3 is 18 amino acids. J lost 2 bases, V lost 0 bases, and 11 bases had no gene match. Germline V lookup: CDR1 WNHNN, CDR2 SYGVQD (reference sequence).

The CDR3 region has the DNA TGCGCCAGCAGCGGCACCGGGCGTAAATACAATGAGCAGTTCTTC. This codes for CASSGTGRKYNEQFF. The J gene is TRBJ2-1, the V gene TRBV5-1; D gene uncertain. The CDR3 runs to 15 residues. Germline V gene sequence: CDR1 SGHRS, CDR2 YFSETQ. The ends were cut back, 4 bases at V and 4 bases at J, with 15 bases in the middle.

This chain connects TRBV10-2 to TRBJ1-2; tentative D call: TRBD1 (5 bases). The length of the CDR3 is 14 residues. Germline V lookup: CDR1 WSHSY, CDR2 SAAADI. The V and J ends lost 9 bases and 4 bases respectively, with 18 bases between them. This CDR3 reads CASDNAGTGYGYTF. In DNA, the CDR3 is TGCGCCAGTGACAATGCCGGGACTGGCTATGGCTACACCTTC.

This chain links TRBV9 with TRBJ2-7; TRBD2 matches 7 bases. The CDR3 is 14 amino acids. Germline V gene lookup returns CDR1 SGDLS and CDR2 YYNGEE. The J segment lost 2 bases and the V segment lost 4 bases, leaving 6 bases of the junction unmatched. The CDR3 sequence is CASSTRDYTYEQYF. The CDR3 nucleotides are TGTGCCAGCAGCACCCGGGACTATACCTACGAGCAGTACTTC.

The CDR3 nucleotides are TGTGCCAGCAGTCCGAGGACAGGTTTTGGAAACACCATATATTTT. Encoded protein: CASSPRTGFGNTIYF. The chain carries TRBV7-9 and TRBJ1-3; 7 nucleotides line up with TRBD1. From germline, CDR1 is SEHNR and CDR2 FQNEAQ (reference sequence). The CDR3 spans 15 residues. J lost 3 bases, V lost 6 bases, and 8 bases had no gene match.

The rearrangement uses TRBV9 and TRBJ2-3, with no clear D. CDR3 length: 15 residues. V lost 0 bases and J 4 bases, leaving 12 bases between the germline ends. CDR1 is SGDLS, CDR2 YYNGEE, per germline. CDR3 sequence reads: CASSVVGIGPDTQYF. The CDR3, as DNA: TGTGCCAGCAGCGTAGTGGGGATCGGGCCAGATACGCAGTATTTT.

This chain connects TRBV2 to TRBJ2-2; weak D call: TRBD1 (6 bases). Germline-derived CDR1 and CDR2 are SNHLY and FYNNEI. The germline V and J ends were trimmed by 7 bases and 2 bases, with 14 bases remaining between them. The CDR3 contains 15 residues. The chain's CDR3 is CASTAGRGNTGELFF. The CDR3 coding sequence is TGTGCCAGCACCGCGGGCAGGGGCAACACCGGGGAGCTGTTTTTT.

The J gene is TRBJ1-1, the V gene TRBV10-3; no clear D. V was clipped by 7 bases and J by 1 base, with 4 bases between them. CDR1 and CDR2 (germline): ENHRY, SYGVKD. There are 11 residues in the CDR3. The CDR3 is CAIKSNTEAFF. CDR3 bases: TGTGCCATCAAGTCGAACACTGAAGCTTTCTTT.

The chain recombines TRBV11-2 with TRBJ1-5; D perhaps matches TRBD1 (5 bases). This CDR3 has 14 amino acids. The germline V gene encodes CDR1 SGHAT and CDR2 FQNNGV. The V gene lost 4 bases and the J gene lost 7 bases, with 14 bases spanning the gap. The CDR3 bases are TGTGCCAGCAGCTCGTCAAAGGCAGGGCAGCCCCAGCATTTT. The encoded protein is CASSSSKAGQPQHF.

V is TRBV12-5 and J is TRBJ2-1; unclear D gene. This CDR3 has 13 residues. Trimming cost V 6 bases and J 5 bases, with 11 bases left between them. The germline V gene has CDR1 LGHNT and CDR2 FRNRAP. The CDR3 DNA reads TGTGCTAGTGGCGTTAGTCTCAACAATGAGCAGTTCTTC. This sequence encodes CASGVSLNNEQFF.

This rearrangement joins TRBV4-1 to TRBJ1-4, with 7 bases matching TRBD1. CDR1 and CDR2 (germline): MGHRA, YSYEKL. With V trimmed by 5 bases and J by 3 bases, 9 bases remained unmatched. The CDR3 has 16 residues. CDR3 amino acids: CASSARTGEANEKLFF. Written as DNA, the CDR3 is TGCGCCAGCAGCGCACGCACAGGGGAAGCTAATGAAAAACTGTTTTTT.

The chain links TRBV4-1 to TRBJ2-7; no clear D. The CDR3 runs 14 residues. Germline lookup yields CDR1 MGHRA and CDR2 YSYEKL. Between the trimmed V and J ends, which lost 5 bases and 2 bases, there was a span of 13 bases. This chain's CDR3 is CASSDDRGAYEQYF. Here the CDR3 DNA reads TGCGCCAGCAGCGATGACCGAGGCGCCTACGAGCAGTACTTC.

This sequence joins TRBV3-1 and TRBJ2-3, with D possibly matching TRBD2 (5 bases). The CDR3 is 17 amino acids. Germline CDR1 and CDR2: LGHDT and YNNKEL (reference sequence). Deletions cut 1 base from V and 5 bases from J, with 19 bases between. CDR3 region: CASSQAIGSLKIDTQYF. The DNA of the CDR3 is TGTGCCAGCAGCCAAGCCATTGGGAGCTTAAAGATAGATACGCAGTATTTT.

This chain links TRBV9 with TRBJ2-1; D is possibly TRBD1 (6 bases). Deletions cut 2 bases from V and 0 bases from J, with 21 bases between. This CDR3 region has 19 residues. Looked up from germline, CDR1 is SGDLS and CDR2 is YYNGEE. CDR3 loop: CASSVSSGANSPSYNEQFF. The CDR3 nucleotides read TGTGCCAGCAGCGTTAGTTCAGGGGCAAATTCCCCCTCCTACAATGAGCAGTTCTTC.